This T cell receptor (beta chain) came from a study of CD8+CD57+ T cells in acquired aplastic anemia. Across the whole study: Mean DNA quantity obtained from sorted CD4+ and CD8+ cells was 3.2 ug. For CD4+ cells, healthy donors had an average of approximately 9.8 million reads.

Researchers used genomic DNA as the template to profile TCR beta VDJ and CDR3. TCRdb re-analysed the reads in MiXCR, keeping a single row per CDR3 protein. The data hold some 140,000 distinct CDR3 sequences, with approximately 41% observed a single time. The study, taken as a whole, reports: The same twenty-nine CD8+ CDR3 sequences occurred in patients and in controls.

As concerns this clonotype: No antigen is known for it.

The CDR3 sequence is 20 residues long. Germline V gene lookup returns CDR1 SEHNR and CDR2 FQNEAQ (reference sequence). V lost 1 base to trimming and J lost 2 bases; unmatched junction nucleotides: 17. The chain joins TRBV7-9 to TRBJ2-5, with 9 bases lining up with TRBD2. Material: sorted CD4+, CD8+, or CD8+CD57+ T cells (not recorded which) from PBMCs. The sequence was collected from a human donor in good health, serving as a control. The CDR3 DNA follows: TGTGCCAGCAGCTTAGAGGGGCTAGCGGGATACAAGGGAGGTCAAGAGACCCAGTACTTC. Translated: CASSLEGLAGYKGGQETQYF.